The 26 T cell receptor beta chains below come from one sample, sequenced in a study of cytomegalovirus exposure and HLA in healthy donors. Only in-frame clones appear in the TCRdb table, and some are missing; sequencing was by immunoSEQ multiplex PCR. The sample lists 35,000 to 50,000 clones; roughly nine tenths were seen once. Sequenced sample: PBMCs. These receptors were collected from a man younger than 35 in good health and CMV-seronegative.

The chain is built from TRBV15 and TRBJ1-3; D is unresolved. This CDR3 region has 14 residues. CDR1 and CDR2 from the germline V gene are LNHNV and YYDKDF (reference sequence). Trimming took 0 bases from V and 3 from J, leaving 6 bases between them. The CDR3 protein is CATSRDLSGNTIYF. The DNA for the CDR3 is TGTGCCACCAGCAGAGATCTCAGTGGAAACACCATATATTTT.

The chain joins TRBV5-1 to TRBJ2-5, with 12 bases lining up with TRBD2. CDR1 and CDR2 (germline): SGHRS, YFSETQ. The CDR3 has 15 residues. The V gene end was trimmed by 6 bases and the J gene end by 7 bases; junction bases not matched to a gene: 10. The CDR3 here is CASTLRLAGDGTQYF. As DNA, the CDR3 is TGCGCCAGCACCCTGAGACTAGCGGGGGACGGGACCCAGTACTTC.

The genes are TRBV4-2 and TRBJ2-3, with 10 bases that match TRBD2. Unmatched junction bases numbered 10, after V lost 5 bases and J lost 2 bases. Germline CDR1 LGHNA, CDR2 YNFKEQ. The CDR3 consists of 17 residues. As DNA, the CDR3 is TGTGCCAGCAGCTTGCCCAGCGGGAGGGCCCTCACAGATACGCAGTATTTT. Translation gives CASSLPSGRALTDTQYF.

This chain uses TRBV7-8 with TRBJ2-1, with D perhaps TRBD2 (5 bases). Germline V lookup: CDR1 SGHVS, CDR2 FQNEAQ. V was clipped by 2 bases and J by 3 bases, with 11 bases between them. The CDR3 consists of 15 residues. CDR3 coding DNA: TGTGCCAGCAGCTTAACTAGAGGAGTCTACAATGAGCAGTTCTTC. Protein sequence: CASSLTRGVYNEQFF. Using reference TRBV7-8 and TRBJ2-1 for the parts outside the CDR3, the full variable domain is GAGVSQSPRYKVAKRGQDVALRCDPISGHVSLFWYQQALGQGPEFLTYFQNEAQLDKSGLPSDRFFAERPEGSVSTLKIQRTQQEDSAVYLCASSLTRGVYNEQFFGPGTRLTVL.

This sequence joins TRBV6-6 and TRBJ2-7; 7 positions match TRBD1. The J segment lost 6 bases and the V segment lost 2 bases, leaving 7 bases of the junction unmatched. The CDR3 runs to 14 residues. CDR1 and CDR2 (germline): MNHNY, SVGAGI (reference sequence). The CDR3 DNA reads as TGTGCCAGCAGTTACGAGACAGGGTTCGGCGAGCAGTACTTC. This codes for CASSYETGFGEQYF.

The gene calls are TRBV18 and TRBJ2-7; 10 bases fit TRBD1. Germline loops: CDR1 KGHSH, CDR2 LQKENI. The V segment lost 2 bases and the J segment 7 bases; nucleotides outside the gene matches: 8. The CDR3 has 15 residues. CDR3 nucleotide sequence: TGTGCCAGCTCACCAGGGACAGGGGTGTTCAGGGAGCAGTACTTC. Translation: CASSPGTGVFREQYF.

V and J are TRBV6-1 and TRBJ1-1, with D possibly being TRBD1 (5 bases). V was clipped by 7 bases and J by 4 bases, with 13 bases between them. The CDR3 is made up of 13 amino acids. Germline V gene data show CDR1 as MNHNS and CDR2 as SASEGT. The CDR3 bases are TGTGCCAGCACCTGGTCCGACAGCACTGAAGCTTTCTTT. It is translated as CASTWSDSTEAFF.

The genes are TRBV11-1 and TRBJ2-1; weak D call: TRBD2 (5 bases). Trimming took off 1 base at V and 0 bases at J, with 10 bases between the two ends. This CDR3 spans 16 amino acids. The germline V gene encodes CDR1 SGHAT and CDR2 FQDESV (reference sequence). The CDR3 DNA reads TGTGCCAGCAGCTTAGATTCGGGGTTCTCCTACAATGAGCAGTTCTTC. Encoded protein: CASSLDSGFSYNEQFF.

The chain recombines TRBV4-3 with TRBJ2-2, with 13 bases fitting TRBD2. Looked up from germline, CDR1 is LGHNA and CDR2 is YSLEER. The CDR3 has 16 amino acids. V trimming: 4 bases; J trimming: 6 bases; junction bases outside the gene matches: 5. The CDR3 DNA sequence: TGCGCCAGCAGCCCACTACTAGCGGGGGGGCCCGGGGAGCTGTTTTTT. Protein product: CASSPLLAGGPGELFF.

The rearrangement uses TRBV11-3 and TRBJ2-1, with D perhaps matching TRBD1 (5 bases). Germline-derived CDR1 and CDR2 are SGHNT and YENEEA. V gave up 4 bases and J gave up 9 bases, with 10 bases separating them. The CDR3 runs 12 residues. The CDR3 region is CASSSSGFEQFF. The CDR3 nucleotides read TGTGCCAGCAGCTCATCAGGGTTTGAGCAGTTCTTC. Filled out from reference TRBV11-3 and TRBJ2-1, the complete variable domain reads EAGVVQSPRYKIIEKKQPVAFWCNPISGHNTLYWYLQNLGQGPELLIRYENEEAVDDSQLPKDRFSAERLKGVDSTLKIQPAELGDSAVYLCASSSSGFEQFFGPGTRLTVL.

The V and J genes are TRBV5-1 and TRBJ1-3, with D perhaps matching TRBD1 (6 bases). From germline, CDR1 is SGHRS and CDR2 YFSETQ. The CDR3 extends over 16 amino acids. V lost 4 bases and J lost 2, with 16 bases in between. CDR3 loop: CASSPKLQGTGNTIYF. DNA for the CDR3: TGCGCCAGCAGCCCAAAATTACAGGGCACTGGAAACACCATATATTTT.

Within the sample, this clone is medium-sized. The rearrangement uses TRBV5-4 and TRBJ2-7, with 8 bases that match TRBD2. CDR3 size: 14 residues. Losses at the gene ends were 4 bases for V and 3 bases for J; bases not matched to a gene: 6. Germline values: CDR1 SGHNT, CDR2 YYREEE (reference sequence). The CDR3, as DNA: TGTGCCAGCAGCGACACTAGCGGCAACTACGAGCAGTACTTC. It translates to CASSDTSGNYEQYF.

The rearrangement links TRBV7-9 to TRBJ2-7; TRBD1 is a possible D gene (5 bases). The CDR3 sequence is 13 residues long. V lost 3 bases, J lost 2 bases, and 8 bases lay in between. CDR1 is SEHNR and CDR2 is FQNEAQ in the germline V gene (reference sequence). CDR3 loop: CASSFGHTYEQYF. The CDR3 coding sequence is TGTGCCAGCAGCTTCGGACATACCTACGAGCAGTACTTC.

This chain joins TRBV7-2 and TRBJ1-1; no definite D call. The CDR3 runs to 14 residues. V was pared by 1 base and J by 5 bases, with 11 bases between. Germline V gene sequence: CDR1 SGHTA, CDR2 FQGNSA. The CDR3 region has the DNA TGTGCCAGCAGCTTAGAGCCAGGAAGGACTGAAGCTTTCTTT. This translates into CASSLEPGRTEAFF.

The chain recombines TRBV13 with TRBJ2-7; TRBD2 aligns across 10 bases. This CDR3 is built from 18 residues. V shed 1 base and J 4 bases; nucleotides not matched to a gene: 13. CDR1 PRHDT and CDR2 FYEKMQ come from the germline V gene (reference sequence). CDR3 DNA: TGTGCCAGCAGCTTAGAAGGTCTCGGGTCTAGCGGGAGTTACGAGCAGTACTTC. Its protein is CASSLEGLGSSGSYEQYF. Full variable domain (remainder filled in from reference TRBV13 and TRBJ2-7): AAGVIQSPRHLIKEKRETATLKCYPIPRHDTVYWYQQGPGQDPQFLISFYEKMQSDKGSIPDRFSAQQFSDYHSELNMSSLELGDSALYFCASSLEGLGSSGSYEQYFGPGTRLTVT.

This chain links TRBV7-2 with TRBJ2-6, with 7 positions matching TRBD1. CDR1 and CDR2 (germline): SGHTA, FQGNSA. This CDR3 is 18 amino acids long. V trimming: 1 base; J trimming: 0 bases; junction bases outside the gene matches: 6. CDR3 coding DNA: TGTGCCAGCAGCTTAGTCCCAGGGGGTTACTCTGGGGCCAACGTCCTGACTTTC. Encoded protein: CASSLVPGGYSGANVLTF. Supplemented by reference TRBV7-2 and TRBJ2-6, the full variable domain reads GAGVSQSPSNKVTEKGKDVELRCDPISGHTALYWYRQSLGQGLEFLIYFQGNSAPDKSGLPSDRFSAERTGGSVSTLTIQRTQQEDSAVYLCASSLVPGGYSGANVLTFGAGSRLTVL.

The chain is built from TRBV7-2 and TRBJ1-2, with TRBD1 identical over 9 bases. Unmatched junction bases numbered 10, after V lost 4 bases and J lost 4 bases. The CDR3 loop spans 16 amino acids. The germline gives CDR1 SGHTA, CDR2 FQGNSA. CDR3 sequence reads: CASSYTGQGQVYGYTF. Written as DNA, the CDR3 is TGTGCCAGCAGCTATACGGGACAGGGTCAAGTCTATGGCTACACCTTC.

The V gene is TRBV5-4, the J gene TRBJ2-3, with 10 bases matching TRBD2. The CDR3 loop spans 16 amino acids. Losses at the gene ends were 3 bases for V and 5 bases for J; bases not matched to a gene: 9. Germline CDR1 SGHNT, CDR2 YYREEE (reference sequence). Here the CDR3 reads CASSSPLAGVRDTQYF. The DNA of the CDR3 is TGTGCCAGCAGCTCCCCTCTAGCGGGGGTTCGAGATACGCAGTATTTT.

The CDR3 nucleotides are TGTGCCAGCAGCACATCACGGGGGTTTAGCTATGGCTACACCTTC. The encoded protein is CASSTSRGFSYGYTF. The chain employs TRBV9 and TRBJ1-2, with D tentatively TRBD1 (5 bases). The V end lost 4 bases, the J end lost 4 bases, and 17 bases lay between the germline ends. The CDR3 totals 15 residues. Germline V gene data show CDR1 as SGDLS and CDR2 as YYNGEE. Together with reference TRBV9 and TRBJ1-2, the CDR3 gives the full variable domain: DSGVTQTPKHLITATGQRVTLRCSPRSGDLSVYWYQQSLDQGLQFLIQYYNGEERAKGNILERFSAQQFPDLHSELNLSSLELGDSALYFCASSTSRGFSYGYTFGSGTRLTVV.

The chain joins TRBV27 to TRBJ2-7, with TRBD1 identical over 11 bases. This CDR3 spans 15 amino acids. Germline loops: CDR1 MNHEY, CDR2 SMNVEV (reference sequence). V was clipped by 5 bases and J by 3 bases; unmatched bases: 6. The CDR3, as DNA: TGTGCCAGCAGTCAAAGGGGGACAGGGGGCTACGAGCAGTACTTC. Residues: CASSQRGTGGYEQYF.

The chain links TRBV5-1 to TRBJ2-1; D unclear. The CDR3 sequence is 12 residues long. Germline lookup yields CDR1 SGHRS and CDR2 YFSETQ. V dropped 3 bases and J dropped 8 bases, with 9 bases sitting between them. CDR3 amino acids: CASSSAAYEQFF. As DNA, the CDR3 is TGCGCCAGCAGCTCCGCGGCTTATGAGCAGTTCTTC. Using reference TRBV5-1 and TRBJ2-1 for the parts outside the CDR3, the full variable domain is KAGVTQTPRYLIKTRGQQVTLSCSPISGHRSVSWYQQTPGQGLQFLFEYFSETQRNKGNFPGRFSGRQFSNSRSEMNVSTLELGDSALYLCASSSAAYEQFFGPGTRLTVL.

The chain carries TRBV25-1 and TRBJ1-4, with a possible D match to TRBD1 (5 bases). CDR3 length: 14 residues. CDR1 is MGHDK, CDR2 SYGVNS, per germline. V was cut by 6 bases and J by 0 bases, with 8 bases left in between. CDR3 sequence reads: CASRDRATNEKLFF. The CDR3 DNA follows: TGTGCCAGCAGAGACAGAGCAACTAATGAAAAACTGTTTTTT.

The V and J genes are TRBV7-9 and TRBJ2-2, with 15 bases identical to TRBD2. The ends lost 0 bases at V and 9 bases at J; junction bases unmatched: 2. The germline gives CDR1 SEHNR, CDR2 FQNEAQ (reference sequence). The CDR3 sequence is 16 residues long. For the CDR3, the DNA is TGTGCCAGCAGCTTAGCCGGGACTAGCGGGAGGCGGGAGCTGTTTTTT. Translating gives CASSLAGTSGRRELFF. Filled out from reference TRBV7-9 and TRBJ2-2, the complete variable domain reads DTGVSQNPRHKITKRGQNVTFRCDPISEHNRLYWYRQTLGQGPEFLTYFQNEAQLEKSRLLSDRFSAERPKGSFSTLEIQRTEQGDSAMYLCASSLAGTSGRRELFFGEGSRLTVL.

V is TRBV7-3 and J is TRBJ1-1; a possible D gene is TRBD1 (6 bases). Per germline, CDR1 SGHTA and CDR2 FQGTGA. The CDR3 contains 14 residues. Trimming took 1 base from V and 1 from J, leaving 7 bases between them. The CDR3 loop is CASSLMGQNTEAFF. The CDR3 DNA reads TGTGCCAGCAGCTTAATGGGACAGAACACTGAAGCTTTCTTT.

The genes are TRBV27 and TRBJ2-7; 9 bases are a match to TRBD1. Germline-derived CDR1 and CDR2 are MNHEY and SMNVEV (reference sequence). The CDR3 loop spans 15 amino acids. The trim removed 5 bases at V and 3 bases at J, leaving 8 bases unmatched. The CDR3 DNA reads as TGTGCCAGCAGTCAAACCGGGACAGGGTTCTACGAGCAGTACTTC. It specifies CASSQTGTGFYEQYF.

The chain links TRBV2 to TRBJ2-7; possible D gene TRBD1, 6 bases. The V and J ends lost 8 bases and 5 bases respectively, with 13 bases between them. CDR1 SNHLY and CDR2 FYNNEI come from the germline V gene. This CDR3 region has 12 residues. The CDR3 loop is CASGPTGHEQYF. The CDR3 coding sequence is TGTGCCAGCGGACCTACAGGGCACGAGCAGTACTTC. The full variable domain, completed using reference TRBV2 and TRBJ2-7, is EPEVTQTPSHQVTQMGQEVILRCVPISNHLYFYWYRQILGQKVEFLVSFYNNEISEKSEIFDDQFSVERPDGSNFTLKIRSTKLEDSAMYFCASGPTGHEQYFGPGTRLTVT.